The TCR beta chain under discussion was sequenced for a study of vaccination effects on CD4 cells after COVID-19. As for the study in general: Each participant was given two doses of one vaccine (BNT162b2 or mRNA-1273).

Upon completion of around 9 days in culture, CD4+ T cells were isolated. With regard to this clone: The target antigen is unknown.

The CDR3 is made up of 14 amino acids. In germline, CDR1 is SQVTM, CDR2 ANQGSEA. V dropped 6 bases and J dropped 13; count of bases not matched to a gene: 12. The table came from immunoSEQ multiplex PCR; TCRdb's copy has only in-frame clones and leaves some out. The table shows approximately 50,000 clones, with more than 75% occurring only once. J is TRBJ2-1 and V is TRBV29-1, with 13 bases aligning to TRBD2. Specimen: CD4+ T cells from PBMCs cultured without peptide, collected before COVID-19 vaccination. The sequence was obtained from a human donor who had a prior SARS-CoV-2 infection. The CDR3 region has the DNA TGCAGCGTGGACCCGGGACTAGCGGGATTTAGACAGTTCTTC. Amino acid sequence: CSVDPGLAGFRQFF.